This TCR beta chain was sequenced for a study of immune cell composition in non-small cell lung cancer. Study-wide context: Histologic subtype was mainly adenocarcinoma or squamous cell carcinoma.

In the case of this clone: Its antigen is not identified. An end of the junction does not agree with germline; a read error may underlie this.

Normal lung was taken at the farthest possible site, at least 3 cm from tumour. Template was genomic DNA from frozen, unsorted single-cell suspensions. General study findings and limits: About 80% of squamous and under 35% of adenocarcinoma cases had tumour-associated clones >0.5%. Smoking pack-years did not significantly correlate with tumour TCR-beta clonality.

The data were produced by immunoSEQ multiplex PCR, yet TCRdb's version contains in-frame clones alone and is incomplete. The table has thousands of clones, 65% to 70% seen once. The sequence derives from a human donor with non-small cell lung cancer. Sequencing was done on a sample of non-adjacent lung tissue.

CDR3 residues: CAWSTDSYNSPLHF. The CDR3, as DNA: TGTGCCTGGTCCACCGACTCCTATAATTCGCCCCTCCACTTT. The chain employs TRBV30 and TRBJ1-6; no reliable D call. In germline, CDR1 is GTSNPN, CDR2 SVGIG (reference sequence). The CDR3 spans 14 residues.